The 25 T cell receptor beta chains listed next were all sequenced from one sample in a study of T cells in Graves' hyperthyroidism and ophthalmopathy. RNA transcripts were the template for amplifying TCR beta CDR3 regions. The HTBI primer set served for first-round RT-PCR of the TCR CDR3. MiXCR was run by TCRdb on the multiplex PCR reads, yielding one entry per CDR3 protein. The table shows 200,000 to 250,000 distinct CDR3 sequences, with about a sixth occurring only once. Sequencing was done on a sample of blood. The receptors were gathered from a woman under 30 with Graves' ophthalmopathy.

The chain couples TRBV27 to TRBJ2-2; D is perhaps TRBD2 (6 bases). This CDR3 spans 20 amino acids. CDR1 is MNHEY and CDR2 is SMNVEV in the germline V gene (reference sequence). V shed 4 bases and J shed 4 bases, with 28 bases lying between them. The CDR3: CASSWREPVPGTPSTGELFF. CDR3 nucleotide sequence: TGTGCCAGCAGTTGGAGGGAACCAGTTCCCGGGACCCCCAGCACCGGGGAGCTGTTTTTT.

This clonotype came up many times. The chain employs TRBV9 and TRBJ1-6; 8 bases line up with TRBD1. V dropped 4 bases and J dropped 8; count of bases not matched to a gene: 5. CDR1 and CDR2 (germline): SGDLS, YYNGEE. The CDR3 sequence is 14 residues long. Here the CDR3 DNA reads TGTGCCAGCAGCCTCGGGACAGGAGATTCACCCCTCCACTTT. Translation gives CASSLGTGDSPLHF.

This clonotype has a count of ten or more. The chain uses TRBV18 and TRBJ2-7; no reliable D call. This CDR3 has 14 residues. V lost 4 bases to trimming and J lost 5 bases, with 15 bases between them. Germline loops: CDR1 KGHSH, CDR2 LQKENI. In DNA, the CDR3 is TGTGCCAGCTCACAGGGTAAAGAGTGGGACGAGCAGTACTTC. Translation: CASSQGKEWDEQYF.

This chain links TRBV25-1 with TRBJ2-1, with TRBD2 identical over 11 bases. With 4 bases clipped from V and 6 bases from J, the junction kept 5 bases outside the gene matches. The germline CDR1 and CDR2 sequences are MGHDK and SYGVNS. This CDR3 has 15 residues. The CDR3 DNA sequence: TGTGCCAGCAGTGTATATGGGACTAGCGGCAATGAGCAGTTCTTC. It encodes CASSVYGTSGNEQFF.

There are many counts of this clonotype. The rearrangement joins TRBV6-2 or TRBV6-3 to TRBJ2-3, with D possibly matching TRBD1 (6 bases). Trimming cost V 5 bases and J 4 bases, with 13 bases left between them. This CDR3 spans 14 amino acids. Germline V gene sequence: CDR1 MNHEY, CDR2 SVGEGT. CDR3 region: CASSGGGGSDTQYF. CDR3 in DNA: TGTGCCAGCAGTGGGGGCGGTGGCTCAGATACGCAGTATTTT.

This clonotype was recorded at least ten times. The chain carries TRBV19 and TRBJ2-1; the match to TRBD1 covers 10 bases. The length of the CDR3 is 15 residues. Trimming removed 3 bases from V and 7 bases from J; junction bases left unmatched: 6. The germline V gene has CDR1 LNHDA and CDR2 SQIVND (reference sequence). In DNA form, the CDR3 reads TGTGCCAGTAGTATTAAACCGGGACAGGGGAATGAGCAGTTCTTC. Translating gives CASSIKPGQGNEQFF.

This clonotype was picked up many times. The CDR3 sequence is CASRAQGETEAFF. CDR3 nucleotide sequence: TGTGCCAGCAGGGCCCAGGGTGAGACTGAAGCTTTCTTT. V and J are TRBV6-1 and TRBJ1-1; the D gene is possibly TRBD1 (5 bases). This CDR3 has 13 residues. CDR1 and CDR2 (germline): MNHNS, SASEGT. The ends were cut back, 6 bases at V and 5 bases at J, with 13 bases in the middle.

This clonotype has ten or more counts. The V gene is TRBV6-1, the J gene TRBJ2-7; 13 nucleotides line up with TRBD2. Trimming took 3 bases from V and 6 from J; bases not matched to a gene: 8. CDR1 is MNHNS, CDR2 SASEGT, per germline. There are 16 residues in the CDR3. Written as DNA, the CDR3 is TGTGCCAGCAGTGACACCCCCACTAGCGGGAGGGGCGAGCAGTACTTC. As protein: CASSDTPTSGRGEQYF.

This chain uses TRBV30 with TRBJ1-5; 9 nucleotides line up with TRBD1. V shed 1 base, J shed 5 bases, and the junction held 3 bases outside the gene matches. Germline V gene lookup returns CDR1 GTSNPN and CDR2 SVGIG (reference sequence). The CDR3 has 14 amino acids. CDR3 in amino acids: CAWSDRGQDQPQHF. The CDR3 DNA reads TGTGCCTGGAGTGACAGGGGGCAGGATCAGCCCCAGCATTTT.

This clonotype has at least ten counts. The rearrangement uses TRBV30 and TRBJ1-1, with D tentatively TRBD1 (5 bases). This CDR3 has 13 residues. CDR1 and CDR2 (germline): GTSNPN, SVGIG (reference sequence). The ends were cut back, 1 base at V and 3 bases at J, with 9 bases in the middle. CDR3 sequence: CAWSATAYTEAFF. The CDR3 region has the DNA TGTGCCTGGAGTGCGACAGCGTACACTGAAGCTTTCTTT.

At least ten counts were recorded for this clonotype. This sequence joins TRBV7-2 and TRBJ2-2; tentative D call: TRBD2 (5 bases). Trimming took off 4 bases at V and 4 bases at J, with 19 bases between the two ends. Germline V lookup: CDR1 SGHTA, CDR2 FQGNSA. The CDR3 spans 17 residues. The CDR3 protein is CASSSSLLGKATGELFF. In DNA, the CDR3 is TGTGCCAGCAGCTCCTCGTTGCTCGGGAAGGCCACCGGGGAGCTGTTTTTT. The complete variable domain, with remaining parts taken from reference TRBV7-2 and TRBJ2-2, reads GAGVSQSPSNKVTEKGKDVELRCDPISGHTALYWYRQSLGQGLEFLIYFQGNSAPDKSGLPSDRFSAERTGGSVSTLTIQRTQQEDSAVYLCASSSSLLGKATGELFFGEGSRLTVL.

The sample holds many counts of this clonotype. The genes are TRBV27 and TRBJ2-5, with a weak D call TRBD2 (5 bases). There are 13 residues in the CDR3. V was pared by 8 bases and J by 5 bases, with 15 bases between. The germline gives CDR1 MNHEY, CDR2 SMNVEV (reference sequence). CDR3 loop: CASAKRRLETQYF. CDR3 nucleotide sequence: TGTGCCAGCGCAAAAAGGAGGTTGGAGACCCAGTACTTC.

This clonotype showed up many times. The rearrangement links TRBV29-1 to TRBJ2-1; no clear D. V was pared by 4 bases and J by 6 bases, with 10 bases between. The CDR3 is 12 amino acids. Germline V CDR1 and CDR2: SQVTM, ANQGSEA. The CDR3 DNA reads TGCAGCGTTGTCCCTACATCCAATGAGCAGTTCTTC. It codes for CSVVPTSNEQFF.

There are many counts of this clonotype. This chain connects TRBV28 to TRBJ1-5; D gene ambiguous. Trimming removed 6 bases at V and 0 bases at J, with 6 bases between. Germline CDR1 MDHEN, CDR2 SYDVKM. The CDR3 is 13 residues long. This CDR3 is CASRWNSNQPQHF. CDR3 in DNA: TGTGCCAGCAGATGGAATAGCAATCAGCCCCAGCATTTT.

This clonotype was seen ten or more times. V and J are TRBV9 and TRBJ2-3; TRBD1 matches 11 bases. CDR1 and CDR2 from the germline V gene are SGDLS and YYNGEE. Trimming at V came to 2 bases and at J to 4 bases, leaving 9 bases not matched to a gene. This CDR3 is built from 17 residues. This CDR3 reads CASSVPRTGGNADTQYF. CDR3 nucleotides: TGTGCCAGCAGCGTTCCCAGGACAGGGGGCAATGCAGATACGCAGTATTTT.

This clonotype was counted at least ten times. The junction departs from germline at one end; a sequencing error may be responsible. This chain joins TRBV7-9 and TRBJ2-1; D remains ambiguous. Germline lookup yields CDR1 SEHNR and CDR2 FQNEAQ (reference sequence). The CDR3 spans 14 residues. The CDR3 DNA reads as TGTGCCAGCAGCTTAGAGGCCTCCAACAATGAGCAGTTCTTC. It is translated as CASSLEASNNEQFF.

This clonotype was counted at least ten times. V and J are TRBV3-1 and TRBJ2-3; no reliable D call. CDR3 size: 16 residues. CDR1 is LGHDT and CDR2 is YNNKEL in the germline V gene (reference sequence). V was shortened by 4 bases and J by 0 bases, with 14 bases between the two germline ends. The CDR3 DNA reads TGTGCCAGCAGCCCCCGACACCCTACTAGCACAGATACGCAGTATTTT. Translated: CASSPRHPTSTDTQYF.

This chain's CDR3 is CASSLDQFYNEQFF. In DNA, the CDR3 is TGTGCCAGCAGCTTAGACCAGTTCTACAATGAGCAGTTCTTC. V usage is TRBV7-9 and J usage is TRBJ2-1; D remains unclear. The V gene lost 1 base and the J gene lost 3 bases, with 7 bases spanning the gap. The CDR3 covers 14 residues. Germline assignment: CDR1 SEHNR and CDR2 FQNEAQ (reference sequence).

The CDR3: CASSLLAGATYNEQFF. The CDR3 DNA sequence: TGTGCCAGCAGTTTATTGGCGGGAGCCACCTACAATGAGCAGTTCTTC. This rearrangement joins TRBV27 to TRBJ2-1; 7 bases are shared with TRBD2. CDR1 and CDR2 from the germline V gene are MNHEY and SMNVEV (reference sequence). CDR3 length equals 16 residues. With V trimmed by 1 base and J by 2 bases, 5 bases remained unmatched.

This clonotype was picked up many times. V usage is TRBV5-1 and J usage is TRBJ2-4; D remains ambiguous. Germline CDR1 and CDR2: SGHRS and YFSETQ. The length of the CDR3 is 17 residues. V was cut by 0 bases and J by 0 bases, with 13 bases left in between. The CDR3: CASSLGAGILAKNIQYF. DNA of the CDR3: TGCGCCAGCAGCTTGGGGGCTGGTATCCTAGCCAAAAACATTCAGTACTTC.

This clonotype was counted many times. CDR3 residues: CASSPPSLGPSAFF. The CDR3 nucleotides are TGTGCCAGCAGCCCACCGTCCCTGGGTCCCTCAGCTTTCTTT. The genes are TRBV7-8 and TRBJ1-1, with no clear D. CDR3 length equals 14 residues. Germline V lookup: CDR1 SGHVS, CDR2 FQNEAQ. Between the trimmed V and J ends, which lost 5 bases and 10 bases, there was a span of 20 bases.

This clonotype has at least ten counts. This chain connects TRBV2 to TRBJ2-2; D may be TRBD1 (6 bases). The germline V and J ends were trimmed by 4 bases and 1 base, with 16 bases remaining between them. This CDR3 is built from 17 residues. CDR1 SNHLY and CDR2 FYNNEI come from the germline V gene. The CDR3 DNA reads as TGTGCCAGCAGTGCTCAGGGGATCTGGCGGAACACCGGGGAGCTGTTTTTT. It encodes CASSAQGIWRNTGELFF.

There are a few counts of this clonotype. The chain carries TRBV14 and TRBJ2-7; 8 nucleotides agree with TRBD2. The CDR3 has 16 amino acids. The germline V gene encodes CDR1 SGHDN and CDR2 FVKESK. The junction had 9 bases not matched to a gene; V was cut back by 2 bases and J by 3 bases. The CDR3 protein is CASSQTPGTSRYEQYF. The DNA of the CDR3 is TGTGCCAGCAGCCAAACCCCCGGGACTAGTCGCTACGAGCAGTACTTC.

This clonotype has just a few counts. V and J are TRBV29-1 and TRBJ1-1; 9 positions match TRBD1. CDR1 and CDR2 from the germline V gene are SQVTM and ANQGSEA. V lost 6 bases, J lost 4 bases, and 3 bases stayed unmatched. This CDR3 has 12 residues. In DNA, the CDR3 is TGCAGCGTCCTGACAGGGGGCACTGAAGCTTTCTTT. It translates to CSVLTGGTEAFF.

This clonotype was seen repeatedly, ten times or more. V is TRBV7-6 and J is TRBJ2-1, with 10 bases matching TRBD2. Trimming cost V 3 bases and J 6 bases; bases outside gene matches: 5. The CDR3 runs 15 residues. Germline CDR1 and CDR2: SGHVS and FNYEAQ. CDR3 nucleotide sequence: TGTGCCAGCAGCTTTAGAGCGGGGGGGCTCAATGAGCAGTTCTTC. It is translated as CASSFRAGGLNEQFF.